This T cell receptor (beta chain) was identified in a study of T cells in Graves' hyperthyroidism and ophthalmopathy. About the research overall: Blood was drawn when the patient was first diagnosed and still untreated. Notes on the study in general: Most thyroid clonotypes expanded above 0.001 were also detected in blood.

About this clonotype itself: Its antigen is undetermined. A read error may be the cause here, since a much bigger clone is one base away.

Clinical symptoms, serum thyroxine and TRAb, thyroid ultrasound and orbital computed tomography were used for the diagnoses. Amplification yielded TCR beta CDR3 regions, with RNA transcripts as the source. When the TCR CDR3 underwent first-round RT-PCR, the HTBI primer set was used. Each CDR3 protein gets one entry after TCRdb re-called the multiplex PCR reads with MiXCR. The sample lists fewer than 450,000 distinct CDR3 sequences, approximately 18% occurring once. The CDR3 covers 13 residues. CDR1 MGHDK and CDR2 SYGVNS come from the germline V gene. Source material: blood. This chain uses TRBV25-1 with TRBJ2-1; no firm D call. This TCR derives from a woman younger than 45 with Graves' hyperthyroidism that later progressed to Graves' ophthalmopathy. CDR3 region: CASSERVRDERFF. CDR3 sequence (DNA): TGTGCCAGCAGTGAAAGGGTAAGAGATGAGCGGTTCTTC.